This T cell receptor beta chain was sequenced during a study of cytomegalovirus exposure and HLA in healthy donors (TCRdb year 2017). Turning to the overall study: According to a later analysis, the roughly 120 validation repertoires were produced on the same platform as the 666 repertoires of the first cohort. To predict cytomegalovirus infection status, the study brought together high-throughput TCR immunosequencing, statistical association of individual TCRs with disease status, and machine learning. Besides the first cohort of more than 650 subjects, a separate validation cohort made up of over 95 different subjects was used. The aim of the study was to test whether cataloging public T cell receptors could identify signatures of past pathogen exposure. What the authors observed across the whole study: A total of 150 or so TCR beta chains were listed by the study as associated with cytomegalovirus. In both the original and validation cohorts, the classifier was reported to diagnose cytomegalovirus status with high specificity and sensitivity. According to the authors, the approach could potentially be generalized to other disease states and immunological phenotypes. A later analysis found that TCRs clustered in the first cohort also tended to co-occur in the roughly 120 validation repertoires, with approximately 93% of cluster scores above 0. In vitro tests confirmed that three of the cytomegalovirus-associated TCR beta chains recognize cytomegalovirus antigens. The validation cohort had no HLA typing available for a later analysis, so co-occurrence within that cohort was assessed over all 120 or so repertoires. Most TCR sequences were observed very rarely across donors, whereas some public TCRs were present in many individuals.

Libraries came from the immunoSEQ multiplex PCR assay. For the original study's pipeline: A statistical classification framework was built for diagnosing cytomegalovirus status from the catalog of TCR beta chain sequences. The table was pulled from immuneACCESS by TCRdb, which kept in-frame rearrangements only. Such tables lose some clones; where checked, under half of the loss comes from unresolved V genes, and the rest has no known cause. V and J calls plus clone size are reproduced from that table; the DNA served to infer D and trimming. The sample table records 90,000 to 150,000 clones; roughly 84% of these occur just once. Around 1.9% of the sample comes from the top ten. The donors belonged to the validation cohort of over a hundred subjects, which was separate from the approximately 680-subject first cohort. Trimming takes 1 base from V and 3 bases from J, and the germline ends sit 16 bases apart. There are 16 amino acids in the CDR3, from cysteine to phenylalanine inclusive. The read is trimmed to its CDR3 DNA, 48 bases read in frame from base 1. CDR1 and CDR2, per the germline V gene, are SGHTA and FQGNSA.

On this clone itself: The antigen this receptor binds is unknown. Base-call qualities are not available, and no considerably larger clone is one nucleotide away.

Sequencing used PBMCs. The TCR sequence derives from a woman under 40 in good health and CMV-seronegative. The rearranged chain carries TRBV7-2 and TRBJ2-7; the D segment could be TRBD2, given 7 matching bases. The CDR3 has the sequence CASSLVGGGGSYEQYF. The nucleotide sequence reads as follows: TGTGCCAGCAGCTTAGTTGGCGGCGGGGGCAGCTACGAGCAGTACTTC.